This T cell receptor (beta chain) was captured by sequencing in a study of T-cell memory formation after mild COVID-19. Study-level points and caveats: Mostly located in CM and EM were contracting CD4+ clones, with contracting CD8+ clones located in EMRA. Contracting clones, day 15 to 85, had balanced CD4/CD8, and later expanders favored CD4+.

In regard to this clonotype: Its cognate antigen is unknown.

The CDR3 extends over 16 amino acids. Germline V gene sequence: CDR1 SGHVS, CDR2 FNYEAQ. V was clipped by 5 bases and J by 4 bases; unmatched bases: 9. MiXCR was run by TCRdb on the 5' RACE reads, yielding one entry per CDR3 protein. The data show approximately 490,000 distinct CDR3 sequences, with roughly 20% seen just once and about 12% held by the top ten. The rearrangement links TRBV7-6 to TRBJ2-3, with 10 bases fitting TRBD1. This TCR was recovered from an adult woman who had mild COVID-19 (a few samples of this study predate the infection). Cell type and time point are not known. Sequencing was carried out using PBMCs or a T cell subset sorted from them (not recorded which). CDR3 in amino acids: CASSTLTGGAADTQYF. CDR3 in DNA: TGTGCCAGCAGCACTTTGACAGGGGGCGCGGCAGATACGCAGTATTTT.